Following are 32 T cell receptor beta chains from one sample sequenced in a study of T-cell memory formation after mild COVID-19. TCRdb re-derived calls from the 5' RACE reads in MiXCR, one entry per CDR3 protein. Here the sample spans under 60,000 distinct CDR3 sequences, roughly a tenth being singletons. Material for sequencing was PBMCs or a T cell subset sorted from them (not recorded which). Receptors were obtained from an adult woman who had mild COVID-19 (a few samples of this study predate the infection). Cell type and time point are not known.

The chain recombines TRBV19 with TRBJ1-1, with 10 bases lining up with TRBD1. V shed 6 bases and J 0 bases; nucleotides not matched to a gene: 7. The CDR3 runs to 16 residues. The germline V gene encodes CDR1 LNHDA and CDR2 SQIVND (reference sequence). CDR3 nucleotides: TGTGCCAGTAGCGACAGGGGGCAAAAGGTGAACACTGAAGCTTTCTTT. This translates into CASSDRGQKVNTEAFF.

This clonotype was seen at least ten times. CDR3 protein: CSHLKLGSSTDTQYF. The CDR3, as DNA: TGCAGCCATCTAAAACTAGGGAGCAGCACAGATACGCAGTATTTT. The chain uses TRBV29-1 and TRBJ2-3, with a possible D match to TRBD2 (5 bases). Trimming removed 8 bases at V and 0 bases at J, with 18 bases between. Germline CDR1 is SQVTM and CDR2 is ANQGSEA. The CDR3 contains 15 residues.

The gene calls are TRBV6-2 or TRBV6-3 and TRBJ2-5; D is uncertain. Trimming shortened V by 5 bases and J by 0 bases, and 10 bases separated the two germline ends. CDR1 is MNHEY and CDR2 is SVGEGT in the germline V gene. The CDR3 has 14 amino acids. The CDR3 DNA reads as TGTGCCAGCAGTCGACTCACCAACCAAGAGACCCAGTACTTC. Amino acid sequence: CASSRLTNQETQYF.

The rearrangement joins TRBV12-3 or TRBV12-4 to TRBJ1-2, with D possibly TRBD1 on 5 matching bases. Between the trimmed V and J ends, which lost 6 bases and 13 bases, there was a span of 24 bases. This CDR3 has 14 residues. The CDR3 bases are TGTGCCAGCAGCCCGGGACCGTACTACTACCCCCCCACCTTC. It translates to CASSPGPYYYPPTF.

This clonotype has more than one count but fewer than ten. The chain couples TRBV20-1 to TRBJ1-2, with TRBD1 as a possible D gene (6 bases). The V gene lost 3 bases and the J gene lost 6 bases, with 17 bases spanning the gap. Germline V gives CDR1 DFQATT, CDR2 SNEGSKA (reference sequence). This CDR3 spans 14 amino acids. CDR3 coding DNA: TGCAGTGCTAGCAAGCTGGGGGCGGCGAATGGCTACACCTTC. Its translation: CSASKLGAANGYTF.

The chain employs TRBV6-6 and TRBJ1-5; D ambiguous. Germline CDR1 MNHNY, CDR2 SVGAGI (reference sequence). V gave up 5 bases and J gave up 2 bases, with 10 bases separating them. The CDR3 is 14 amino acids. The CDR3 region has the DNA TGTGCCAGCAGTCCGAAAAATCGCAATCAGCCCCAGCATTTT. As protein: CASSPKNRNQPQHF.

This clonotype was counted a few times. The V and J genes are TRBV12-3 or TRBV12-4 and TRBJ1-2; unclear D gene. The V end lost 4 bases, the J end lost 4 bases, and 4 bases lay between the germline ends. There are 11 residues in the CDR3. CDR3 in amino acids: CASSSPYGYTF. CDR3 coding DNA: TGTGCCAGCAGTTCCCCCTATGGCTACACCTTC.

The chain carries TRBV12-3 or TRBV12-4 and TRBJ2-7; 8 bases fit TRBD1. The CDR3 is 14 amino acids. Trimming took 5 bases from V and 2 from J; bases not matched to a gene: 5. CDR3 in amino acids: CASSDKQGAYEQYF. The CDR3 DNA reads as TGTGCCAGCAGTGATAAACAGGGGGCCTACGAGCAGTACTTC.

The chain has TRBV9 and TRBJ2-2, with D possibly TRBD1 on 6 matching bases. There are 16 residues in the CDR3. The V gene lost 3 bases and the J gene lost 1 base, with 13 bases spanning the gap. The germline gives CDR1 SGDLS, CDR2 YYNGEE. The CDR3 region is CASSEAGTLNTGELFF. The CDR3, as DNA: TGTGCCAGCAGCGAAGCCGGGACACTGAACACCGGGGAGCTGTTTTTT.

The V gene is TRBV9, the J gene TRBJ2-7; tentatively, D is TRBD1 (5 bases). Trimming shortened V by 2 bases and J by 1 base, and 7 bases separated the two germline ends. The CDR3 loop spans 13 amino acids. Germline V gives CDR1 SGDLS, CDR2 YYNGEE. The CDR3 spells CASSVDISYEQYF. In nucleotides, the CDR3 is TGTGCCAGCAGCGTGGACATTTCCTACGAGCAGTACTTC.

There are many counts of this clonotype. This chain uses TRBV20-1 with TRBJ2-7; 8 nucleotides line up with TRBD2. This CDR3 region has 12 residues. V lost 7 bases and J lost 4; bases outside the gene matches: 6. In germline, CDR1 is DFQATT, CDR2 SNEGSKA (reference sequence). The CDR3 loop is CSVGASGYEQYF. The CDR3 nucleotides read TGCAGTGTGGGGGCTAGCGGGTACGAGCAGTACTTC.

In its sample, this clonotype was seen a few times. The chain couples TRBV5-1 to TRBJ1-1; maybe TRBD1 (5 bases). Trimming removed 4 bases from V and 5 bases from J, with 12 bases in between. The CDR3 totals 13 residues. Germline values: CDR1 SGHRS, CDR2 YFSETQ. The CDR3 DNA sequence: TGCGCCAGCAGCCCGGGGGGGGATACTGAAGCTTTCTTT. Amino acids: CASSPGGDTEAFF.

This chain uses TRBV18 with TRBJ2-1; TRBD1 might be the D (5 bases). Germline assignment: CDR1 KGHSH and CDR2 LQKENI. This CDR3 region has 13 residues. V lost 5 bases and J lost 0, with 5 bases in between. CDR3 in amino acids: CASSDSSYNEQFF. The CDR3 DNA reads as TGTGCCAGCTCAGACAGCTCCTACAATGAGCAGTTCTTC.

About this clonotype itself: A much larger clone lies a single base off, so this may be a read error. The rearrangement links TRBV12-3 or TRBV12-4 to TRBJ1-2, with D perhaps TRBD1 (6 bases). The CDR3 sequence is 14 residues long. V was clipped by 6 bases and J by 4 bases, with 15 bases between them. CDR3 protein: CASRSTGKIYGYTF. In DNA, the CDR3 is TGTGCCAGCAGGTCCACAGGGAAAATCTATGGCTACACCTTC.

DNA of the CDR3: TGTGCCAGTAGTCCCATAGGAGGCTACACCTTC. This encodes CASSPIGGYTF. This chain connects TRBV19 to TRBJ1-2; unclear D gene. The CDR3 spans 11 residues. CDR1 and CDR2 from the germline V gene are LNHDA and SQIVND (reference sequence). V lost 5 bases, J lost 8 bases, and 9 bases lay in between. Complete variable domain (other parts from reference TRBV19 and TRBJ1-2): DGGITQSPKYLFRKEGQNVTLSCEQNLNHDAMYWYRQDPGQGLRLIYYSQIVNDFQKGDIAEGYSVSREKKESFPLTVTSAQKNPTAFYLCASSPIGGYTFGSGTRLTVV.

The sample holds many counts of this clonotype. The rearrangement uses TRBV12-3 or TRBV12-4 and TRBJ2-7, with 10 bases aligning to TRBD1. V was pared by 5 bases and J by 7 bases, with 5 bases of the junction left unmatched. CDR3 length: 13 residues. The CDR3 region has the DNA TGTGCCAGCAGTCGACAGGGGGCGGGGGAGCAGTACTTC. Translation: CASSRQGAGEQYF.

This clonotype was detected ten times or more. V usage is TRBV5-6 and J usage is TRBJ2-5; D unresolved. Germline loops: CDR1 SGHDT, CDR2 YYEEEE. Trimming cost V 4 bases and J 5 bases, with 6 bases left between them. CDR3 length: 11 residues. CDR3 bases: TGTGCCAGCAGCCGATTGGAGACCCAGTACTTC. Its protein is CASSRLETQYF.

V usage is TRBV2 and J usage is TRBJ1-6, with unresolved D. Trimming removed 7 bases from V and 6 bases from J, with 19 bases in between. Germline V lookup: CDR1 SNHLY, CDR2 FYNNEI. The CDR3 has 16 residues. For the CDR3, the DNA is TGTGCCAGCACCCCGGAGGTGAGGGCGGGTAATTCACCCCTCCACTTT. Translating it yields CASTPEVRAGNSPLHF. Combining the CDR3 with reference TRBV2 and TRBJ1-6 gives the whole variable domain EPEVTQTPSHQVTQMGQEVILRCVPISNHLYFYWYRQILGQKVEFLVSFYNNEISEKSEIFDDQFSVERPDGSNFTLKIRSTKLEDSAMYFCASTPEVRAGNSPLHFGNGTRLTVT.

The chain has TRBV5-1 and TRBJ1-1; the match to TRBD1 covers 7 bases. CDR1 and CDR2 from the germline V gene are SGHRS and YFSETQ. This CDR3 contains 15 residues. After removal of 6 bases from V and 7 bases from J, the junction contained 15 bases not matched to a gene. The CDR3 nucleotides are TGCGCCAGCAACTATGGGGGGGGACAGCAGATTGAAGCTTTCTTT. It codes for CASNYGGGQQIEAFF.

This clonotype was counted between two and nine times. This chain uses TRBV6-6 with TRBJ1-1, with 8 nucleotides matching TRBD1. The trim removed 2 bases at V and 3 bases at J, leaving 8 bases unmatched. CDR3 length equals 16 residues. Per the germline V gene, CDR1 is MNHNY and CDR2 is SVGAGI (reference sequence). CDR3 amino acids: CASSYPRTGLDTEAFF. The CDR3 DNA sequence: TGTGCCAGCAGTTACCCAAGGACAGGGTTGGACACTGAAGCTTTCTTT.

The sample holds a few counts of this clonotype. The rearrangement uses TRBV4-1 and TRBJ1-1; D unclear. CDR1 and CDR2 (germline): MGHRA, YSYEKL. CDR3 size: 15 residues. V was pared by 1 base and J by 5 bases, with 14 bases between. CDR3 in amino acids: CASSQARADLTEAFF. CDR3 sequence (DNA): TGCGCCAGCAGCCAAGCCCGGGCCGACTTGACTGAAGCTTTCTTT.

Many counts were recorded for this clonotype. The chain has TRBV29-1 and TRBJ2-3; D is ambiguous. This CDR3 comprises 15 residues. Deletions cut 3 bases from V and 0 bases from J, with 13 bases between. Looked up from germline, CDR1 is SQVTM and CDR2 is ANQGSEA. The DNA of the CDR3 is TGCAGCGTTGATTCGGCGGAAGATAGCACAGATACGCAGTATTTT. Translated, it gives CSVDSAEDSTDTQYF.

In this sample, this clonotype turned up a few times. The chain couples TRBV9 to TRBJ2-3; D remains unclear. V dropped 3 bases and J dropped 2 bases, with 4 bases sitting between them. Germline CDR1 is SGDLS and CDR2 is YYNGEE. There are 12 residues in the CDR3. CDR3 sequence (DNA): TGTGCCAGCAGCGCCTTCACAGATACGCAGTATTTT. Translated, it gives CASSAFTDTQYF.

There are a few counts of this clonotype. The chain is built from TRBV18 and TRBJ2-7; D is ambiguous. Trimming shortened V by 3 bases and J by 2 bases, and 5 bases separated the two germline ends. This CDR3 contains 12 residues. Germline CDR1 and CDR2: KGHSH and LQKENI. The CDR3 sequence is CASSPNTYEQYF. The DNA of the CDR3 is TGTGCCAGCTCACCTAATACCTACGAGCAGTACTTC.

This rearrangement joins TRBV12-5 to TRBJ2-2; 9 positions match TRBD2. This CDR3 has 21 residues. Germline CDR1 and CDR2: LGHNT and FRNRAP. Losses at the gene ends were 3 bases for V and 0 bases for J; bases not matched to a gene: 17. CDR3 nucleotide sequence: TGTGCTAGTGGTTTTGGGAGGGGGGGACTAGCAGCCGTCGCGAACACCGGGGAGCTGTTTTTT. Translated: CASGFGRGGLAAVANTGELFF.

This clonotype has at least ten counts. This chain joins TRBV4-2 and TRBJ2-3, with D unresolved. V was trimmed by 1 base and J by 6 bases, leaving 5 bases between them. Germline values: CDR1 LGHNA, CDR2 YNFKEQ. This CDR3 spans 12 amino acids. The CDR3: CASSQVGDTQYF. CDR3 DNA sequence: TGTGCCAGCAGCCAAGTCGGGGATACGCAGTATTTT.

This clonotype was counted only a few times. This chain joins TRBV3-1 and TRBJ1-6; 7 bases fit TRBD1. V shed 0 bases, J shed 7 bases, and the junction held 6 bases outside the gene matches. Germline V CDR1 and CDR2: LGHDT, YNNKEL (reference sequence). The CDR3 has 16 amino acids. The CDR3 coding sequence is TGTGCCAGCAGCCAAGATAGGACAGGATACAATTCACCCCTCCACTTT. It is translated as CASSQDRTGYNSPLHF.

The V call is TRBV20-1, the J call TRBJ1-1; tentatively, D is TRBD1 (5 bases). This CDR3 has 16 residues. V lost 1 base and J lost 0, with 15 bases in between. In germline, CDR1 is DFQATT, CDR2 SNEGSKA (reference sequence). The CDR3, as DNA: TGCAGTGCTAGAGTACGGGCTCGAGGGGTGAACACTGAAGCTTTCTTT. Protein: CSARVRARGVNTEAFF.

CDR3 region: CAVARSGTDTQYF. The CDR3 DNA is TGTGCCGTCGCCCGAAGTGGCACAGATACGCAGTATTTT. The chain carries TRBV5-5 and TRBJ2-3; D gene ambiguous. Germline V gives CDR1 SGHKS, CDR2 YYEKEE (reference sequence). With 10 bases removed from V and 1 base from J, the gap between germline ends came to 13 bases. The CDR3 contains 13 residues. Combining the CDR3 with reference TRBV5-5 and TRBJ2-3 gives the whole variable domain DAGVTQSPTHLIKTRGQQVTLRCSPISGHKSVSWYQQVLGQGPQFIFQYYEKEERGRGNFPDRFSARQFPNYSSELNVNALLLGDSALYLCAVARSGTDTQYFGPGTRLTVL.

This clonotype came up a few times. The V and J genes are TRBV2 and TRBJ2-2; the match to TRBD2 covers 10 bases. Germline V CDR1 and CDR2: SNHLY, FYNNEI. With V trimmed by 11 bases and J by 4 bases, 7 bases remained unmatched. CDR3 size: 14 residues. CDR3 protein: CARSAGGGTGELFF. CDR3 bases: TGTGCCCGATCAGCGGGAGGGGGCACCGGGGAGCTGTTTTTT.

The chain recombines TRBV2 with TRBJ2-2, with D possibly called TRBD1 or TRBD2 (6 bases each). Per the germline V gene, CDR1 is SNHLY and CDR2 is FYNNEI. Trimming pared 3 bases from V and 5 bases from J, leaving 10 bases between. There are 14 residues in the CDR3. CDR3 loop: CASSDQGRTGELFF. The CDR3 nucleotides are TGTGCCAGCAGTGATCAGGGGAGGACCGGGGAGCTGTTTTTT.

This clonotype was picked up many times. V usage is TRBV7-2 and J usage is TRBJ1-1; TRBD1 aligns across 7 bases. CDR3 length: 15 amino acids. CDR1 and CDR2 from the germline V gene are SGHTA and FQGNSA. The trim removed 3 bases at V and 4 bases at J, leaving 8 bases unmatched. The CDR3 reads CASSFQNAGGTEAFF. As DNA, the CDR3 is TGTGCCAGCAGCTTCCAAAACGCAGGGGGCACTGAAGCTTTCTTT.